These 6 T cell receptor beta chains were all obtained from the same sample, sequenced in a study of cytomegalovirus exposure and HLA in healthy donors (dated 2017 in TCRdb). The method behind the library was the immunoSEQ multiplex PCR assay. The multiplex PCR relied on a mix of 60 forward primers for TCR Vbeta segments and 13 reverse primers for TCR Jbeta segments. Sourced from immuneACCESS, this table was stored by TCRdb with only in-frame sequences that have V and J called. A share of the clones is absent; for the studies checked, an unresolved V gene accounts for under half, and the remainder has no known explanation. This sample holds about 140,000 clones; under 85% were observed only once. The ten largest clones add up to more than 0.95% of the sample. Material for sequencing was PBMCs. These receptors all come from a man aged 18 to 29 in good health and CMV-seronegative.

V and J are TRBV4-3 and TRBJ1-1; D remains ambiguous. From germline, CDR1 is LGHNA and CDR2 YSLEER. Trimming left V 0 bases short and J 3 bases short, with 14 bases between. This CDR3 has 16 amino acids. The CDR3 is CASSQDLGFEDTEAFF. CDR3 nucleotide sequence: TGCGCCAGCAGCCAAGATCTGGGTTTTGAGGACACTGAAGCTTTCTTT.

CDR3 coding DNA: TGTGCCAGCAGTTACTCGGCGGCACGGGGGACCTACGAGCAGTACTTC. It codes for CASSYSAARGTYEQYF. The genes are TRBV6-5 and TRBJ2-7; possible D gene TRBD2, 6 bases. The germline V gene encodes CDR1 MNHEY and CDR2 SVGAGI. There are 16 residues in the CDR3. Trimming shortened V by 0 bases and J by 2 bases, and 14 bases separated the two germline ends.

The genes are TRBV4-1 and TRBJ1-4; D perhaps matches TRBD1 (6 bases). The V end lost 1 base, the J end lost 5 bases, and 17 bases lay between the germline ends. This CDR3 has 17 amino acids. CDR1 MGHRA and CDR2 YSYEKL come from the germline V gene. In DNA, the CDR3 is TGCGCCAGCAGCCAAGGTCCGGGGGGGCAGCTGAATGAAAAACTGTTTTTT. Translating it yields CASSQGPGGQLNEKLFF.

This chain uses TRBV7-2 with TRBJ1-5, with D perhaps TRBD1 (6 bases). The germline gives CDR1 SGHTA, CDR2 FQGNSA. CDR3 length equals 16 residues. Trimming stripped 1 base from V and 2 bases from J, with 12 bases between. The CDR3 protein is CASSLETGRGNQPQHF. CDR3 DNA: TGTGCCAGCAGCTTAGAGACAGGTAGGGGCAATCAGCCCCAGCATTTT.

Here the CDR3 reads CASREDRGYGYTF. CDR3 in DNA: TGTGCCAGTAGGGAGGACAGGGGCTATGGCTACACCTTC. The V gene is TRBV19, the J gene TRBJ1-2, with 9 nucleotides matching TRBD1. The CDR3 runs to 13 residues. Germline CDR1 is LNHDA and CDR2 is SQIVND (reference sequence). Trimming at V came to 6 bases and at J to 4 bases, leaving 3 bases not matched to a gene.

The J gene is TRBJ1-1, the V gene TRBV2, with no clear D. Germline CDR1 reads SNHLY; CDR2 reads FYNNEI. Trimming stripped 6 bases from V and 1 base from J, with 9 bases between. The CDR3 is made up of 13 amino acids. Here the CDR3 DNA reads TGTGCCAGCAGCACTAGGGCGAACACTGAAGCTTTCTTT. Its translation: CASSTRANTEAFF.